The sequence of this T cell receptor (beta chain) was determined in a study of CD8 T cells in Susac syndrome. This CDR3 region has 14 residues. Germline V gene sequence: CDR1 SNHLY, CDR2 FYNNEI. V was pared by 3 bases and J by 1 base, with 7 bases between. An amount of RNA that ranged from roughly 0.45 to 1 ug was reverse transcribed with random hexamers. TCRdb redid the calling of the immunoSEQ multiplex PCR reads with MiXCR, one entry per CDR3 protein. Of about 120,000 distinct CDR3 sequences listed, 85% to 95% are singletons. The sequenced sample was CD8+ T cells from PBMCs. The TCR was taken from a human donor in good health. The chain couples TRBV2 to TRBJ1-5; tentative D call: TRBD1 (5 bases). The CDR3 loop reads CASSDRVSNQPQHF. The CDR3 DNA sequence: TGTGCCAGCAGTGACAGGGTCAGCAATCAGCCCCAGCATTTT.